This T cell receptor beta chain was sequenced during a study of metastatic and nonmetastatic thyroid tumors (dated by TCRdb to between 2020 and 2021). Context from the whole study: Repertoires were compared across peripheral blood and tumor or nodule tissue samples from malignant and benign thyroid patients. What the work shows at the level of the full study, not this receptor alone: TCR beta diversity was reported as significantly higher in malignant tumors than in benign nodules, in both blood and tumor samples.

Taking its sample share into account, this clone is medium-sized (0.01 to 0.1%). This clone's antigen is unknown. No much larger clone exists at a distance of one base, and base qualities are not known. Before undergoing thyroid surgery, none of the patients had been given any kind of treatment. Using T-cell receptor beta sequencing, the researchers looked back retrospectively at clinical samples from patients, gathered between the early 2010s and the late 2010s. Library creation used PCR. Instrument on record: Illumina HiSeq 4000. High-throughput sequencing was used to profile the CDR3 region of the TCR beta-chain in every patient. The paper's data handling went like this. CDR3 differences across clinicopathological groups were used to build a classifier for discriminating distant-metastatic papillary thyroid cancer patients. Repertoire diversity was assessed with the Shannon index, and tumor-blood repertoire similarity with the Morisita-Horn index. TCRdb reanalyzed the raw reads on its own, using fastp at Q25 for trimming and MiXCR for clone calling, and kept in-frame beta chains. The V and J calls and clone size come from TCRdb's table, not from the authors' own analysis. This sample comprises 9,000 to 10,000 clones, 11% of them detected only once. The ten largest make up around 8% of the sample.

The sequenced material came from tumor tissue. This clonotype was obtained from a female donor with papillary thyroid cancer or a benign thyroid nodule (not recorded which). Some clones in this sample may be carry-over from other donors' samples.

The CDR3 protein: CASSFRKGGSGTDTQYF. The DNA sequence is given as TGTGCCAGCAGTTTTAGGAAGGGAGGGTCCGGCACAGATACGCAGTATTTT. The chain couples TRBV12-3 or TRBV12-4 to TRBJ2-3; 7 bases in between match TRBD2. For this chain, trimming is 3 bases at the V end and 1 base at the J end, and the number of junction bases without a gene match is 10. The CDR3 spans 17 residues, from the cysteine through the phenylalanine. Only the CDR3 portion is preserved as DNA: 51 bases, with reading frame beginning at the first base.